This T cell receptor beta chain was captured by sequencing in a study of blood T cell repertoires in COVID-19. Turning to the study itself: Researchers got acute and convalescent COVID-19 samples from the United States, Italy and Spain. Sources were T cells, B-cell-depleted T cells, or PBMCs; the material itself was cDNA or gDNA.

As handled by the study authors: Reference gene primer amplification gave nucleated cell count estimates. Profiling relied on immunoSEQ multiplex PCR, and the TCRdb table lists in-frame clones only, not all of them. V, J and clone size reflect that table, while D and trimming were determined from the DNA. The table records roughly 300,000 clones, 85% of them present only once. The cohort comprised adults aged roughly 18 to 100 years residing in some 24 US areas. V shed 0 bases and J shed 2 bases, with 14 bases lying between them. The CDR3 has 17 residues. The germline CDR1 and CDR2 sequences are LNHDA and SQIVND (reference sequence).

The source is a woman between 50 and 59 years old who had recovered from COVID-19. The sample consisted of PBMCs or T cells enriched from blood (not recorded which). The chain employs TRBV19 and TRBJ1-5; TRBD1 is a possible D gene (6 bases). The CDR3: CASSIEPGARGNQPQHF. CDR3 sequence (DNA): TGTGCCAGTAGTATAGAGCCAGGGGCGAGGGGCAATCAGCCCCAGCATTTT.